A selection of T cell receptor beta chains follows, all from one sample in a study of shared clonotypes between healthy human individuals. Sequencing was performed with immunoSEQ multiplex PCR; in TCRdb, only in-frame clones are kept and a portion is missing. The data show 450,000 to 550,000 clones, 79% seen once. Sequenced material: PBMCs. These receptors were obtained from a woman in her forties in good health. Some clones in this sample may be carry-over from other donors' samples. CDR3s leave out the opening cysteine and the closing phenylalanine or tryptophan. D genes are given only for firm matches. The size field is filled for only some rows; it gives once, few, many or a size class.

abundance: few
d_gene: NA
v_gene: TRBV7-2
CDR3aa: ASSLPRRGNSPLH

abundance: NA
d_gene: NA
v_gene: TRBV9
CDR3aa: ASSVDQGWTGELF

abundance: NA
d_gene: NA
v_gene: TRBV9
CDR3aa: ASSVDGRETQY

abundance: NA
d_gene: TRBD1
v_gene: TRBV11-2
CDR3aa: ASSPGQGGSTGELF

abundance: NA
d_gene: NA
v_gene: TRBV11-3
CDR3aa: ASSFLGGGTDTQY

abundance: NA
d_gene: TRBD1
v_gene: TRBV19
CDR3aa: ASSLRQGISATNEKLF

abundance: NA
d_gene: TRBD2
v_gene: TRBV7-3
CDR3aa: ASSSTGTSEQY

abundance: NA
d_gene: TRBD1
v_gene: TRBV6-5
CDR3aa: ASRRDRNSPLH

abundance: few
d_gene: TRBD1
v_gene: TRBV9
CDR3aa: ASSATGDRYQPQH

abundance: NA
d_gene: NA
v_gene: TRBV30
CDR3aa: AWRTGLETEAF

abundance: NA
d_gene: NA
v_gene: TRBV29-1
CDR3aa: SARAANYGYT

abundance: NA
d_gene: TRBD2
v_gene: TRBV11-2
CDR3aa: ASSLVSGLAGVDEQF

abundance: NA
d_gene: TRBD1
v_gene: TRBV29-1
CDR3aa: STTGGEGYT

abundance: NA
d_gene: TRBD2
v_gene: TRBV4-3
CDR3aa: ASSQDQSGTTQY

abundance: NA
d_gene: TRBD1
v_gene: TRBV7-3
CDR3aa: ASSFSGGSYNEQF

abundance: NA
d_gene: NA
v_gene: TRBV15
CDR3aa: ATSRGSGSQETQY

abundance: NA
d_gene: NA
v_gene: TRBV5-1
CDR3aa: ASSLDQGSRSGTEAF

abundance: NA
d_gene: NA
v_gene: TRBV5-5
CDR3aa: ASSQRQQGSEQF

abundance: NA
d_gene: NA
v_gene: TRBV7-2
CDR3aa: ASSFGGGSYEQY

abundance: NA
d_gene: NA
v_gene: TRBV9
CDR3aa: ASSVGQAGTEAF

abundance: few
d_gene: TRBD1
v_gene: TRBV10-2
CDR3aa: ASSDYRGVYQPQH

abundance: NA
d_gene: TRBD1
v_gene: TRBV6-5
CDR3aa: ASSYDRDRAYGYT

abundance: NA
d_gene: TRBD2
v_gene: TRBV11-2
CDR3aa: ASSLVYSAGGTQY

abundance: once
d_gene: NA
v_gene: TRBV9
CDR3aa: ASSVGIVNEQF

abundance: NA
d_gene: NA
v_gene: TRBV7-9
CDR3aa: ASSLGPGPGEQY

abundance: once
d_gene: TRBD2
v_gene: TRBV5-1
CDR3aa: ASRDGRASDTQY

abundance: NA
d_gene: TRBD2
v_gene: TRBV7-9
CDR3aa: ASSLAGPTDTQY

abundance: NA
d_gene: NA
v_gene: TRBV9
CDR3aa: ASSGSARGNTEAF

abundance: NA
d_gene: NA
v_gene: TRBV4-3
CDR3aa: ASSQEAGGRWEQY

abundance: many
d_gene: TRBD2
v_gene: TRBV28
CDR3aa: ASSISGIAPYEQY

abundance: NA
d_gene: NA
v_gene: TRBV4-1
CDR3aa: ASSRIGPSSYNEQF

abundance: NA
d_gene: NA
v_gene: TRBV7-2
CDR3aa: ASSLAPGSYNEQF

abundance: NA
d_gene: NA
v_gene: TRBV7-9
CDR3aa: ASSPMASTDTQY

abundance: NA
d_gene: NA
v_gene: TRBV11-3
CDR3aa: ASSHSASSYEQY

abundance: NA
d_gene: NA
v_gene: TRBV6-1
CDR3aa: ASSKGGAQH

abundance: NA
d_gene: NA
v_gene: TRBV7-7
CDR3aa: ASSSFAQETQY

abundance: NA
d_gene: TRBD2
v_gene: TRBV6-4
CDR3aa: ASSELAGDSGEQF

abundance: NA
d_gene: NA
v_gene: TRBV28
CDR3aa: ASSKEAYSNQPQH

abundance: NA
d_gene: NA
v_gene: TRBV28
CDR3aa: ASRPTGHSNQPQH

abundance: few
d_gene: NA
v_gene: TRBV6-1
CDR3aa: ASSDRDNNEQF

abundance: few
d_gene: TRBD1
v_gene: TRBV7-2
CDR3aa: ASTGQGRNEQF